This T cell receptor beta chain was retrieved from a study of blood T cell repertoires in COVID-19 (dated by TCRdb to the early 2020s). Turning to the overall study: Samples from collaborators originated in the United States, Italy and Spain and spanned both the acute and convalescent phases of COVID-19. The material from the prospective study consisted of cDNA or gDNA derived from T cells, B-cell-depleted T cells, or PBMCs. Subjects who had been exposed to COVID-19, were actively infected with it, or had recovered from it provided the deeply sampled blood TCRbeta repertoires that made up the dataset. The repertoires were released in a freely available public database intended as a resource for research on the immune response to SARS-CoV-2. The samples were drawn from the first 160 participants of the ongoing ImmuneRACE study and from roughly 1,300 subjects provided by 6 global collaborators. A de-identified subject ID, COVID-19 status, age in years and sex were almost always included in the sample metadata. HLA class I and class II types, where available, came from metadata supplied by the sample provider rather than from assay-based typing.

The germline V end is reduced by 0 bases and the J end by 6 bases; junction bases left unmatched: 5. From the cysteine up to the phenylalanine, the CDR3 has a length of 14 residues. Kept here is only the CDR3 DNA, which spans 42 bases and is read in frame from base 1. CDR1 and CDR2 were assigned from the germline V gene as SGDLS and YYNGEE. TCRbeta CDR3 regions were amplified from genomic DNA using the immunoSEQ Assay, a bias-controlled multiplex PCR. Regarding the original processing steps: Nucleated cell counts per sample were estimated from amplification of reference gene primers within the assay. Sequence reads were collapsed and filtered to measure the absolute abundance of every unique TCRbeta CDR3 rearrangement. For each sample, productive Simpson clonality was calculated as the square root of Simpson's diversity index across productive rearrangements. Entries here come from immuneACCESS through TCRdb and include only in-frame sequences with V and J called. Some clones fail to appear in such tables; in the studies checked, an unresolved V gene covers under half of the shortfall, and the cause of the remainder is unknown. For V, J and clone size, that table is used; D and trimming come from the DNA. The sample records 270,000 or so clones, around nine tenths of which are singletons. The biggest ten clones account for about 2.6% of the sample.

The full study reports these points: How much clinical and demographic metadata was included differed by source and by participant, and the metadata was provided uncurated.

Participants in the prospective study were enrolled through a virtual design, were aged about 18 to 100 years, and lived in 20 to 30 United States geographic areas. Cohort assignment in the prospective study relied on participant-reported clinical history from a screening survey and a study questionnaire. Recovered participants in ImmuneRACE Cohort 3 were defined by two consecutive negative NP/OP PCR tests, clearance by a healthcare professional, or resolution of symptoms. In the prospective study, whole blood, serum and a nasopharyngeal or oropharyngeal swab were collected from each participant by mobile phlebotomists. Over a 2-month period, participants in the prospective study had the option of providing additional blood draws and questionnaires. Before DNA extraction, blood samples from the prospective study were shipped at room temperature or frozen. On this clone itself: Its antigen remains unidentified. No base quality information exists; no much larger clone differs at one position.

The rearrangement joined TRBV9 to TRBJ2-5; TRBD2 agrees with 7 junctional bases. The sample comprised PBMCs or T cells enriched from blood (not recorded which). This clonotype was obtained from a woman aged 18 to 35 who had recovered from COVID-19. This receptor has the CDR3 CASSVGTSRQTQYF. The nucleotide sequence is TGTGCCAGCAGCGTAGGGACTAGTCGGCAGACCCAGTACTTC.